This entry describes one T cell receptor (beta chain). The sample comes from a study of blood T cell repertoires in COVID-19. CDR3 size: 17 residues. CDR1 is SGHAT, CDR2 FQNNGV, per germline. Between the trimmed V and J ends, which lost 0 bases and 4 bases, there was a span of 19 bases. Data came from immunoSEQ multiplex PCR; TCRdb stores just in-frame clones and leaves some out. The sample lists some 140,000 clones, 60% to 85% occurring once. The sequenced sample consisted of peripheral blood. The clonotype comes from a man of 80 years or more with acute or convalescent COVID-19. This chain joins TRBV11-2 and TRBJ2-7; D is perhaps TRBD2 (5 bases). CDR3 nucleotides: TGTGCCAGCAGCTTAGAACTCTCCTTTGGGAGCACGTACGAGCAGTACTTC. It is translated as CASSLELSFGSTYEQYF.